The 14 T cell receptor beta chains below all came from one sample that was sequenced in a study of vaccination effects on CD4 cells after COVID-19. Their cognate antigens are unknown. The culture ran for roughly 10 days before CD4+ T cells were isolated. Participants completed two doses of the BNT162b2 or mRNA-1273 vaccine. TCRdb's copy holds only in-frame clones and misses some; the assay was immunoSEQ multiplex PCR. The repertoire holds about 66,000 clones, with around two thirds as singletons. This specimen consisted of CD4+ T cells from PBMCs cultured without peptide, obtained after COVID-19 vaccination. The receptors originated from a human donor who received a COVID-19 vaccine.

This clone has only one observation. The chain carries TRBV7-9 and TRBJ2-7, with D perhaps matching TRBD2 (7 bases). Deletions cut 0 bases from V and 9 bases from J, with 15 bases between. The germline gives CDR1 SEHNR, CDR2 FQNEAQ (reference sequence). This CDR3 contains 14 residues. The CDR3 coding sequence is TGTGCCAGCAGCTTAGCAGGGGGGGCCTCGGGGCAGTACGTC. Its translation is CASSLAGGASGQYV.

The rearrangement uses TRBV5-1 and TRBJ2-7; D unclear. The CDR3 length is 16 residues. Trimming removed 1 base from V and 2 bases from J, with 16 bases in between. The germline V gene has CDR1 SGHRS and CDR2 YFSETQ. CDR3 coding DNA: TGCGCCAGCAGCTTGCTTCCCGAGACGGCCCCCTACGAGCAGTACGTC. It encodes CASSLLPETAPYEQYV.

This clone showed up just a few times. The CDR3 nucleotides read TGCGCCAGCAGCCAGGGACTAGCGGGGGGAAGGATCACCGGGGAGCTGTTTTTT. This sequence encodes CASSQGLAGGRITGELFF. The chain is built from TRBV4-1 and TRBJ2-2, with 15 bases identical to TRBD2. This CDR3 spans 18 amino acids. The germline gives CDR1 MGHRA, CDR2 YSYEKL. J gave up 4 bases and V 3 bases, and 6 bases lay outside the gene matches.

V and J are TRBV5-5 and TRBJ1-2, with no clear D. This CDR3 has 12 amino acids. Germline assignment: CDR1 SGHKS and CDR2 YYEKEE (reference sequence). Trimming took off 2 bases at V and 4 bases at J, with 6 bases between the two ends. CDR3 residues: CASSFDLYGYTF. DNA of the CDR3: TGTGCCAGCAGCTTTGACCTCTATGGCTACACCTTC.

The chain links TRBV5-8 to TRBJ2-7; 9 bases are a match to TRBD1. Germline CDR1 is SGHTS and CDR2 is YDEGEE. The ends lost 3 bases at V and 5 bases at J; junction bases unmatched: 3. The CDR3 is made up of 13 amino acids. The CDR3 DNA follows: TGTGCCAGCAGCTATGGACAGGGGAACGAGCAGTACGTC. Translated, it gives CASSYGQGNEQYV.

This clone has more than one count but fewer than ten. CDR3 DNA sequence: TGTGCCAGCAGTGACGGACACAACTACGAGCAGTACGTC. It codes for CASSDGHNYEQYV. The chain carries TRBV6-6 and TRBJ2-7; possibly TRBD1 for D (5 bases). The CDR3 loop spans 13 amino acids. Deletions cut 5 bases from V and 3 bases from J, with 11 bases between. CDR1 and CDR2 (germline): MNHNY, SVGAGI (reference sequence).

The chain recombines TRBV6-2 or TRBV6-3 with TRBJ2-2; 12 nucleotides line up with TRBD2. There are 17 residues in the CDR3. V trimming: 2 bases; J trimming: 3 bases; junction bases outside the gene matches: 4. The germline V gene encodes CDR1 MNHEY and CDR2 SVGEGT. As DNA, the CDR3 is TGTGCCAGCAGTTACCCTAGCGGGGGGGCCTACACCGGGGAGCTGTTTTTT. It specifies CASSYPSGGAYTGELFF.

V is TRBV6-5 and J is TRBJ1-1, with D unclear. Germline lookup yields CDR1 MNHEY and CDR2 SVGAGI. The CDR3 runs 16 residues. V was pared by 0 bases and J by 4 bases, with 15 bases between. The CDR3 DNA is TGTGCCAGCAGTTACTCCCACGGCGCCGTCGGCACTGAAGCTTTCTTT. Translation: CASSYSHGAVGTEAFF.

This chain links TRBV28 with TRBJ1-1; 8 nucleotides agree with TRBD1. In germline, CDR1 is MDHEN, CDR2 SYDVKM. V trimming: 2 bases; J trimming: 7 bases; junction bases outside the gene matches: 6. The CDR3 is 14 residues long. The CDR3 protein is CASSLGAGGGEAFF. CDR3 coding DNA: TGTGCCAGCAGTTTAGGGGCAGGGGGCGGTGAAGCTTTCTTT.

V gene TRBV6-5 combines with J gene TRBJ2-6; TRBD1 agrees at 8 bases. The CDR3 sequence is 15 residues long. With V trimmed by 6 bases and J by 1 base, 2 bases remained unmatched. Germline CDR1 and CDR2: MNHEY and SVGAGI. The CDR3 sequence: CASRTGDSGANVLTF. In DNA, the CDR3 is TGTGCCAGCAGGACAGGGGATTCTGGGGCCAACGTCCTGACTTTC.

In its sample, this clone was seen a few times. The chain is built from TRBV4-1 and TRBJ1-4, with TRBD1 matching over 9 bases. With V trimmed by 4 bases and J by 8 bases, 5 bases remained unmatched. The CDR3 has 14 amino acids. The germline V gene encodes CDR1 MGHRA and CDR2 YSYEKL. The CDR3 protein is CASSRGDRDEKLFF. CDR3 DNA sequence: TGCGCCAGCAGCCGGGGGGACAGGGACGAAAAACTGTTTTTT.

This chain joins TRBV5-1 and TRBJ2-5; 9 bases are shared with TRBD1. The CDR3 contains 17 residues. Trimming took 1 base from V and 2 from J; bases not matched to a gene: 9. Germline values: CDR1 SGHRS, CDR2 YFSETQ. CDR3 loop: CASSLPLATGGQETQYF. The CDR3 nucleotides are TGCGCCAGCAGCTTGCCCCTGGCGACAGGGGGTCAAGAGACCCAGTACTTC.

The chain employs TRBV10-3 and TRBJ1-5; the D gene is possibly TRBD1 (6 bases). Trimming pared 0 bases from V and 4 bases from J, leaving 13 bases between. Germline CDR1 is ENHRY and CDR2 is SYGVKD. This CDR3 spans 16 amino acids. DNA for the CDR3: TGTGCCATCAGTGAGTCTCAGGACAGACTGAATCAGCCCCAGCATTTT. This sequence encodes CAISESQDRLNQPQHF.

This clone turned up a few times. The chain couples TRBV2 to TRBJ2-5; unclear D gene. Germline V gives CDR1 SNHLY, CDR2 FYNNEI. The CDR3 is 13 residues long. The V gene lost 7 bases and the J gene lost 7 bases, with 16 bases spanning the gap. The CDR3: CASKTLSARTQYF. The CDR3 DNA follows: TGTGCCAGCAAGACCTTATCGGCTCGGACCCAGTACTTC.